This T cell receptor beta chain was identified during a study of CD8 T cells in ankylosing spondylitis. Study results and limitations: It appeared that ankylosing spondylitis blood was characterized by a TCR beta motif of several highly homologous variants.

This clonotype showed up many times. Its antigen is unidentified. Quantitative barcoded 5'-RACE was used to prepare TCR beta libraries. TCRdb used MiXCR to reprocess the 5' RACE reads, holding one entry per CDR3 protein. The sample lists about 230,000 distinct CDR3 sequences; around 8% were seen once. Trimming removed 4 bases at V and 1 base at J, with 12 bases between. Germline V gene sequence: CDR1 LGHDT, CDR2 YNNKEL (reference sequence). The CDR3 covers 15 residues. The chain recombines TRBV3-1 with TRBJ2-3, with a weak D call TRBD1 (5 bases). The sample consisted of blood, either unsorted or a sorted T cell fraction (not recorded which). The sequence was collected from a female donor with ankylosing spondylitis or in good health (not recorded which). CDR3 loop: CASSPGSSGTDTQYF. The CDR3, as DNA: TGTGCCAGCAGCCCAGGGTCTTCTGGCACAGATACGCAGTATTTT.